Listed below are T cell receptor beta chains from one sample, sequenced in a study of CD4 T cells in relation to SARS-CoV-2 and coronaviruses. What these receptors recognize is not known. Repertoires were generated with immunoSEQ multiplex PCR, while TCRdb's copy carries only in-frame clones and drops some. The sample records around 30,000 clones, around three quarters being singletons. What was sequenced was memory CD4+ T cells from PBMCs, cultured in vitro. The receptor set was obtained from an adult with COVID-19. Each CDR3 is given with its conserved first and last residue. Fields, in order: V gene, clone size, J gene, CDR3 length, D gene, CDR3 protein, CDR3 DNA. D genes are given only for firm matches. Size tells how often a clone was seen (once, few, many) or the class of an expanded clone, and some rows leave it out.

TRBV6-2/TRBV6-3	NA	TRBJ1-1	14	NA	CASSYGRMNTEAFF	TGTGCCAGCAGTTACGGACGGATGAACACTGAAGCTTTCTTT
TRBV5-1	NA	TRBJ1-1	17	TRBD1	CASSSETGGWGNTEAFF	TGCGCCAGCAGCTCGGAGACAGGGGGCTGGGGGAACACTGAAGCTTTCTTT
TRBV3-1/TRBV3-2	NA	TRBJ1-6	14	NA	CASSRVIYNSPLHF	TGTGCCAGCAGCCGAGTCATCTATAATTCACCCCTCCACTTT
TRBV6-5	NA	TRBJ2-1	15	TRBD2	CASSPGLAGTNEQFF	TGTGCCAGCAGTCCGGGACTAGCGGGGACCAATGAGCAGTTCTTC
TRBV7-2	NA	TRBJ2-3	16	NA	CASSLAETGGTDTQYF	TGTGCCAGCAGCTTAGCGGAGACGGGAGGCACAGATACGCAGTATTTT
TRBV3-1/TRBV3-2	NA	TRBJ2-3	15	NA	CASRPFGQSTDTQYF	TGTGCCAGCAGGCCCTTCGGACAGAGCACAGATACGCAGTATTTT
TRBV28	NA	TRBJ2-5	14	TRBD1	CASRNRGSQQTQYF	TGTGCCAGCAGAAACAGGGGATCGCAACAGACCCAGTACTTC
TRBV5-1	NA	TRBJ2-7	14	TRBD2	CASRNSGRLNEQYF	TGCGCCAGCAGAAATAGCGGGAGGCTAAACGAGCAGTACTTC
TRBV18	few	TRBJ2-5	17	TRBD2	CASSPLRRAGVQETQYF	TGTGCCAGCTCACCACTACGGCGGGCGGGAGTACAAGAGACCCAGTACTTC
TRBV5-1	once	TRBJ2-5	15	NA	CASSLFGSSQETQYF	TGCGCCAGCAGCTTGTTTGGTTCTTCACAAGAGACCCAGTACTTC
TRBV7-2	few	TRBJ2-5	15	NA	CASSSRRTNQETQYF	TGTGCCAGCAGTTCACGACGGACGAACCAAGAGACCCAGTACTTC
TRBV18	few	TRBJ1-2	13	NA	CASSPDKHYGYTF	TGTGCCAGCTCACCAGACAAACACTATGGCTACACCTTC
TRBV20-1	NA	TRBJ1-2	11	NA	CSARYRHGYTF	TGCAGTGCTAGGTACCGGCATGGCTACACCTTC
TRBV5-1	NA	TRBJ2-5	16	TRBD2	CASSHGLAGGWETQYF	TGCGCCAGCAGTCATGGACTAGCGGGAGGGTGGGAGACCCAGTACTTC
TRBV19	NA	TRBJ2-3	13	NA	CASRAGATDTQYF	TGTGCCAGTAGGGCGGGGGCCACAGATACGCAGTATTTT
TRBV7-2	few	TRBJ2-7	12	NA	CASSLGTGEQYF	TGTGCCAGCAGCTTGGGGACCGGGGAGCAGTACTTC
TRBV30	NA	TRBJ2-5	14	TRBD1	CAWNTGQGQETQYF	TGTGCCTGGAACACGGGACAGGGACAAGAGACCCAGTACTTC
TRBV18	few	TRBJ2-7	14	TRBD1	CASSLGTGTYEQYF	TGTGCCAGCTCACTCGGGACAGGGACCTACGAGCAGTACTTC
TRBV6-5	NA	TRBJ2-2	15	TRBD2	CASRGLVHLSGELFF	TGTGCCAGCAGAGGACTAGTGCATTTATCCGGGGAGCTGTTTTTT
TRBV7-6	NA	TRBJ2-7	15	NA	CASSLNEALAHEQYF	TGTGCCAGCAGCCTCAACGAAGCGCTAGCCCACGAGCAGTACTTC
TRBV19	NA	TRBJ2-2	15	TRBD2	CASSRLAGHTGELFF	TGTGCCAGTAGTCGACTAGCGGGACACACCGGGGAGCTGTTTTTT
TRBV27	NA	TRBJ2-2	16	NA	CASSLWVGQNTGELFF	TGTGCCAGCAGTTTATGGGTAGGACAGAACACCGGGGAGCTGTTTTTT
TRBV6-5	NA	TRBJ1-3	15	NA	CASISTKTSGNTIYF	TGTGCCAGCATCTCAACCAAGACGTCTGGAAACACCATATATTTT
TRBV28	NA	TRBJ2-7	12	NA	CSTGRASYEQYF	TGTTCCACCGGCAGGGCCTCCTACGAGCAGTACTTC
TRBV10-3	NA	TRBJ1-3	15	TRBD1	CASSGQGNSGNTIYF	TGTGCCAGCTCGGGACAGGGGAACTCTGGAAACACCATATATTTT
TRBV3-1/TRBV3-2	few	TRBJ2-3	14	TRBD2	CASSRGGGTDTQYF	TGTGCCAGCAGCAGGGGAGGGGGCACAGATACGCAGTATTTT
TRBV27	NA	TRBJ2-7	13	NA	CASSGSRDYEQYF	TGTGCCAGCAGTGGTTCCCGGGACTACGAGCAGTACTTC
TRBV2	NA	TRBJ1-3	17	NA	CASSETVGGFSGNTIYF	TGTGCCAGCAGCGAGACCGTCGGGGGTTTCTCTGGAAACACCATATATTTT
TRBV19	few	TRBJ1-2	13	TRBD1	CASSSDRGDGYTF	TGTGCCAGTAGTTCAGACAGGGGAGATGGCTACACCTTC
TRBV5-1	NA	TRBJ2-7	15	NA	CASSLDAVSDYEQYF	TGCGCCAGCAGCTTGGACGCGGTTTCGGACTACGAGCAGTACTTC
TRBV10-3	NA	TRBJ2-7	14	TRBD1	CATVGSGQIYEQYF	TGTGCCACCGTTGGTTCGGGACAGATCTACGAGCAGTACTTC
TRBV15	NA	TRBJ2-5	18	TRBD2	CATSKGGGLAGAEETQYF	TGTGCCACCAGCAAAGGCGGGGGACTAGCGGGAGCTGAAGAGACCCAGTACTTC
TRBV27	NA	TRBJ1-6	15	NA	CASSPIGPAWSPLHF	TGTGCCAGCAGCCCTATCGGACCAGCTTGGTCACCCCTCCACTTT
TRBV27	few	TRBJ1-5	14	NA	CATGRGRDNQPQHF	TGTGCCACCGGCAGAGGGAGAGACAATCAGCCCCAGCATTTT
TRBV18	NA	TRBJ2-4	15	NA	CASSPRQEGKNIQYF	TGTGCCAGCTCACCAAGGCAGGAGGGGAAAAACATTCAGTACTTC
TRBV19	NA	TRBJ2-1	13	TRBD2	CASSMSSGNEQFF	TGTGCCAGTAGTATGTCTAGCGGTAATGAGCAGTTCTTC
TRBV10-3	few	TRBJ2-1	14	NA	CAISPSAQTGEQFF	TGTGCCATCAGCCCAAGTGCCCAGACCGGTGAGCAGTTCTTC
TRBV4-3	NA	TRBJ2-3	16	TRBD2	CASSHGVAGVPDTQYF	TGCGCCAGCAGCCACGGGGTAGCGGGAGTCCCAGATACGCAGTATTTT